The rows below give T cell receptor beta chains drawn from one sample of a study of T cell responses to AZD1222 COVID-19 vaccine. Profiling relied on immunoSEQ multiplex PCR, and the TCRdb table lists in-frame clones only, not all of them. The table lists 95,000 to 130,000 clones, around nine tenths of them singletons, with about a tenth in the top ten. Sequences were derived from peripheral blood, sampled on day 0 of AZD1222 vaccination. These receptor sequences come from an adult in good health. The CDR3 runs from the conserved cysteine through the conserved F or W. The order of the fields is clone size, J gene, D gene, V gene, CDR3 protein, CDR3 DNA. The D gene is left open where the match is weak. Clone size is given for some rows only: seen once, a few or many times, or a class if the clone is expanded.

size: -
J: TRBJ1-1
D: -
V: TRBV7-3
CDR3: CASSSLVNTEAFF
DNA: TGTGCCAGCAGCTCTTTAGTGAACACTGAAGCTTTCTTT

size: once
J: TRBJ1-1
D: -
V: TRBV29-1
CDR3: CSVVGQGGDTEAFF
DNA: TGCAGCGTTGTTGGTCAGGGAGGGGACACTGAAGCTTTCTTT

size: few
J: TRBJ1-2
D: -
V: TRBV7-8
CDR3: CASTPSGAYYGYTF
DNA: TGTGCCAGCACCCCTTCTGGGGCCTACTATGGCTACACCTTC

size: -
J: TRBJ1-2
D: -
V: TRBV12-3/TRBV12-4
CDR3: CASSPRAEGGYTF
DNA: TGTGCCAGCAGTCCGAGGGCCGAGGGTGGCTACACCTTC

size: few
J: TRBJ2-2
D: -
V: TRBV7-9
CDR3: CASSLSAGELFF
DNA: TGTGCCAGCAGCTTATCCGCCGGGGAGCTGTTTTTT

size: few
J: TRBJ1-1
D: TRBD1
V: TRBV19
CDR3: CASIPGQGDMSTEAFF
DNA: TGTGCCAGTATTCCTGGGCAGGGGGATATGAGCACTGAAGCTTTCTTT

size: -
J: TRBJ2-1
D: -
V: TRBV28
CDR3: CASTMAGLGEQFF
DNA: TGTGCCAGCACCATGGCGGGGTTGGGTGAGCAGTTCTTC

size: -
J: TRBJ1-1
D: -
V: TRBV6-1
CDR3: CASSEHRTEAFF
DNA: TGTGCCAGCAGTGAACATAGAACTGAAGCTTTCTTT

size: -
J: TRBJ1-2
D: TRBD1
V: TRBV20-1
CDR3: CSATDPNRGGGYTF
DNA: TGCAGTGCTACTGACCCAAACAGGGGTGGTGGCTACACCTTC

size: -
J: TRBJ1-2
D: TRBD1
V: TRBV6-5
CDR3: CASIGGGTVYGYTF
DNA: TGTGCCAGCATAGGAGGGGGCACGGTCTATGGCTACACCTTC

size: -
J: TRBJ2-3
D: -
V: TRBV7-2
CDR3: CASSLGASAKRTDTQYF
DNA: TGTGCCAGCAGCTTAGGAGCTAGCGCCAAACGGACAGATACGCAGTATTTT

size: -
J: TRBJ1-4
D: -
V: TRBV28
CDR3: CASANRDLPEKLFF
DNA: TGTGCCAGCGCCAACCGGGACCTTCCTGAAAAACTGTTTTTT

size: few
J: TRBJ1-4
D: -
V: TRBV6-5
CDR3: CASARRAYREKLFF
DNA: TGTGCCAGCGCCCGCCGGGCTTACAGAGAAAAACTGTTTTTT

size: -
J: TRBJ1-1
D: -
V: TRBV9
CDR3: CASSPRTVHTEAFF
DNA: TGTGCCAGCAGCCCCCGGACAGTCCACACTGAAGCTTTCTTT

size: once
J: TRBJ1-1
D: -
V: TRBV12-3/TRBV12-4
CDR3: CASRMETNTEAFF
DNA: TGTGCCAGCAGGATGGAGACAAACACTGAAGCTTTCTTT

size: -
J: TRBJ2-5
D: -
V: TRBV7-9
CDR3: CASSLPRDTQETQYF
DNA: TGTGCCAGCAGCTTACCACGGGACACCCAAGAGACCCAGTACTTC

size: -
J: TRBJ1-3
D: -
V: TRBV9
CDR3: CASSVDTLSGNTIYF
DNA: TGTGCCAGCAGCGTTGACACCCTCTCTGGAAACACCATATATTTT

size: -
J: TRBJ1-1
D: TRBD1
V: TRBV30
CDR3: CACITRQGGTEAFF
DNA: TGTGCCTGTATTACTAGACAGGGTGGTACTGAAGCTTTCTTT

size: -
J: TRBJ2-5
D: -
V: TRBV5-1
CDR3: CASSLGATDSGETQYF
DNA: TGCGCCAGCAGCTTGGGGGCCACTGACAGCGGGGAGACCCAGTACTTC

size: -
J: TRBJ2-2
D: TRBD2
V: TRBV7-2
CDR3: CASSLVTSVNTGELFF
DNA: TGTGCCAGCAGCTTAGTTACTAGCGTGAACACCGGGGAGCTGTTTTTT

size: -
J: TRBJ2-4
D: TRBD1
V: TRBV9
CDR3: CASSVEETGKNIQYF
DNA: TGTGCCAGCAGCGTAGAAGAGACAGGGAAAAACATTCAGTACTTC

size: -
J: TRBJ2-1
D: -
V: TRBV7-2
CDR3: CASSPYGGQYNEQFF
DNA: TGTGCCAGCAGCCCATACGGGGGACAGTACAATGAGCAGTTCTTC

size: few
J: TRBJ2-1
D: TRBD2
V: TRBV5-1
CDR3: CASSWGLGTNEQFF
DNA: TGCGCCAGCAGTTGGGGACTAGGCACCAATGAGCAGTTCTTC

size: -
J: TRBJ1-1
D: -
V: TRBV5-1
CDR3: CASSSPNTEAFF
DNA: TGCGCCAGCAGCTCTCCAAACACTGAAGCTTTCTTT

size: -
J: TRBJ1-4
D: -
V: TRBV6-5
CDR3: CASSYGTNEKLFF
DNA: TGTGCCAGCAGTTACGGGACTAATGAAAAACTGTTTTTT